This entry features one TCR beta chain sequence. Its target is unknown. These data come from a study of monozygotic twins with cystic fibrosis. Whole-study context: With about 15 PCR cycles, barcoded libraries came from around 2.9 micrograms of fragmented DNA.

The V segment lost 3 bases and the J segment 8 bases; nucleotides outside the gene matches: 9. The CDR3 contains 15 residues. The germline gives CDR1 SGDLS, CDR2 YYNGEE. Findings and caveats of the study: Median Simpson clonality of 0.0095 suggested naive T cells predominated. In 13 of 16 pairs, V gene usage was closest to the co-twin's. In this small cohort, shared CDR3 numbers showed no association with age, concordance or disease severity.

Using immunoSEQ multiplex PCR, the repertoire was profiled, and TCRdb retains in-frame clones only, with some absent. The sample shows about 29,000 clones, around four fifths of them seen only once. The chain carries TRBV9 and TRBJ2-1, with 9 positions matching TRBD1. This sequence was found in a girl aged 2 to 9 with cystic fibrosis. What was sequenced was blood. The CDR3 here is CASSAGTGHYYEQFF. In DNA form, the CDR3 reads TGTGCCAGCAGCGCCGGGACAGGGCATTATTATGAGCAGTTCTTC.